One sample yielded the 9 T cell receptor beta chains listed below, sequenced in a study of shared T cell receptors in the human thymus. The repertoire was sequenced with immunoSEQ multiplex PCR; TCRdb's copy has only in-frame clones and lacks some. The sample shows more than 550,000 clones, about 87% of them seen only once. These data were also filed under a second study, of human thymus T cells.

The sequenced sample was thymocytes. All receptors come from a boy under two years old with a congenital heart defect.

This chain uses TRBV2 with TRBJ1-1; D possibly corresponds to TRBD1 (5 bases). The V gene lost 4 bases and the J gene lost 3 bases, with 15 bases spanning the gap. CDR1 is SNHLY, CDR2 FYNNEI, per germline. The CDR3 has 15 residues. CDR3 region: CASSGTAEGYTEAFF. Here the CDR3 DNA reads TGTGCCAGCAGTGGCACCGCGGAGGGGTACACTGAAGCTTTCTTT.

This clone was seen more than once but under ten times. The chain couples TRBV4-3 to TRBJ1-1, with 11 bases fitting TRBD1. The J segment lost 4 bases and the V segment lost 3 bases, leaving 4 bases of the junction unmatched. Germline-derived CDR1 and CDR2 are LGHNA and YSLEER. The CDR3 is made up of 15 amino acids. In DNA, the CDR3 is TGCGCCAGCAGCCAGACCGGGACAGGGGGCACTGAAGCTTTCTTT. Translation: CASSQTGTGGTEAFF.

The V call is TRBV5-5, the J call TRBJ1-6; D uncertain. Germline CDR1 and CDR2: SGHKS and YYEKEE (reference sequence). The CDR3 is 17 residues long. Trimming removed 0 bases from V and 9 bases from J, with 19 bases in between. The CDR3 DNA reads TGTGCCAGCAGCTTGGAAGGGTTCGGGGAAAGTTTTTCACCCCTCCACTTT. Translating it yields CASSLEGFGESFSPLHF. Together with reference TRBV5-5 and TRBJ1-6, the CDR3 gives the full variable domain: DAGVTQSPTHLIKTRGQQVTLRCSPISGHKSVSWYQQVLGQGPQFIFQYYEKEERGRGNFPDRFSARQFPNYSSELNVNALLLGDSALYLCASSLEGFGESFSPLHFGNGTRLTVT.

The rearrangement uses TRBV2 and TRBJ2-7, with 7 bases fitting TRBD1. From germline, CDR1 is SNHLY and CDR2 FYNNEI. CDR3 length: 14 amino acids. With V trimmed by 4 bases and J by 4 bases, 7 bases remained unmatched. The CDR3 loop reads CASSGQGNPYEQYF. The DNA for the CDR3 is TGTGCCAGCAGTGGACAGGGAAACCCTTACGAGCAGTACTTC.

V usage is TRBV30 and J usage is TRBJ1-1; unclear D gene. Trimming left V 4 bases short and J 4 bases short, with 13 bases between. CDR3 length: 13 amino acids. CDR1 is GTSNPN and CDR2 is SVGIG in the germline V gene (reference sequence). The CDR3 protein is CAWTPLRGTEAFF. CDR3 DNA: TGTGCCTGGACACCCTTGAGAGGCACTGAAGCTTTCTTT.

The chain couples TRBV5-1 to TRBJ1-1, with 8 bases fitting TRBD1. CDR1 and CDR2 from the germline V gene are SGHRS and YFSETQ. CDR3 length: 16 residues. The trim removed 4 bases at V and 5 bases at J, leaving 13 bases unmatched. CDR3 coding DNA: TGCGCCAGCAGCCTCCAGACAGGGGAGGAGTGGACTGAAGCTTTCTTT. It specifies CASSLQTGEEWTEAFF. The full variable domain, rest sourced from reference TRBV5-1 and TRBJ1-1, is KAGVTQTPRYLIKTRGQQVTLSCSPISGHRSVSWYQQTPGQGLQFLFEYFSETQRNKGNFPGRFSGRQFSNSRSEMNVSTLELGDSALYLCASSLQTGEEWTEAFFGQGTRLTVV.

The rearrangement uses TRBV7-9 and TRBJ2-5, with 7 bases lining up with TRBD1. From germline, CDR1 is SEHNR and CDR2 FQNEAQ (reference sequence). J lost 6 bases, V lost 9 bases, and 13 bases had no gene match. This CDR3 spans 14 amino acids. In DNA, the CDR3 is TGTGCCAGAAGGACCGACAGGGAAGGGAAGACCCAGTACTTC. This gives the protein CARRTDREGKTQYF.

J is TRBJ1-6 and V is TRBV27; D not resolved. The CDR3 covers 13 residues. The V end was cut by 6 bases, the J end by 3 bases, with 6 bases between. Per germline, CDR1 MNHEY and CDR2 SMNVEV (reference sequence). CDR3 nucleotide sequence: TGTGCCAGCAGCCGGGACTATAATTCACCCCTCCACTTT. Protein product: CASSRDYNSPLHF.

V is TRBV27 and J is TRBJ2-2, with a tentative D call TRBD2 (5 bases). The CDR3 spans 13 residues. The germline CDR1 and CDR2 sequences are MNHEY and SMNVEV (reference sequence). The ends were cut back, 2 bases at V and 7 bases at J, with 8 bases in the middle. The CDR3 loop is CASSLRDDGELFF. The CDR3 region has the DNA TGTGCCAGCAGTTTACGGGATGACGGGGAGCTGTTTTTT.